The 17 T cell receptor beta chains below come from one sample, sequenced in a study of response to subunit inactivated influenza vaccine. Using its own MiXCR run on the RT-PCR reads, TCRdb lists one record per CDR3 protein. This table holds about 190,000 distinct CDR3 sequences, roughly an eighth found once. The starting material was CD8+ T cells sorted from PBMCs, obtained 5 to 6 days after vaccination. These receptor sequences come from a man between 45 and 60 years old who received an inactivated influenza vaccine.

This clonotype was found a few times. The chain recombines TRBV7-8 with TRBJ2-1; 11 bases align to TRBD1. Trimming removed 6 bases from V and 7 bases from J; junction bases left unmatched: 11. CDR1 and CDR2 (germline): SGHVS, FQNEAQ. This CDR3 is built from 16 residues. CDR3 amino acids: CASSSRRDRGRNEQFF. The DNA for the CDR3 is TGTGCCAGCAGTTCTCGTCGGGACAGGGGGAGGAATGAGCAGTTCTTC.

The chain uses TRBV7-2 and TRBJ2-5; 7 bases line up with TRBD1. The CDR3 totals 15 residues. Unmatched junction bases numbered 7, after V lost 5 bases and J lost 1 base. Germline V gene sequence: CDR1 SGHTA, CDR2 FQGNSA. CDR3 sequence reads: CASSTLDRIQETQYF. Here the CDR3 DNA reads TGTGCCAGCAGCACCTTGGACAGGATCCAAGAGACCCAGTACTTC.

This clonotype was detected a few times. The J gene is TRBJ1-2, the V gene TRBV28, with 9 nucleotides matching TRBD1. Germline lookup yields CDR1 MDHEN and CDR2 SYDVKM. V was clipped by 5 bases and J by 4 bases; unmatched bases: 2. CDR3 length equals 13 residues. DNA for the CDR3: TGTGCCAGCAGTACGGGACAGGGCTATGGCTACACCTTC. This gives the protein CASSTGQGYGYTF.

This clonotype was seen only a few times. The rearrangement joins TRBV3-1 to TRBJ2-1, with a weak D call TRBD2 (6 bases). Germline CDR1 and CDR2: LGHDT and YNNKEL (reference sequence). The V end lost 1 base, the J end lost 4 bases, and 14 bases lay between the germline ends. CDR3 length equals 16 residues. The CDR3 here is CASSQALRGRYNEQFF. The CDR3, as DNA: TGTGCCAGCAGCCAAGCCTTACGGGGGAGATACAATGAGCAGTTCTTC.

This clonotype was observed a handful of times. The V call is TRBV4-2, the J call TRBJ2-3; no clear D gene. Germline lookup yields CDR1 LGHNA and CDR2 YNFKEQ. The CDR3 is 14 residues long. Trimming removed 2 bases at V and 0 bases at J, with 6 bases between. The CDR3 sequence: CASSQRSSTDTQYF. The CDR3 DNA follows: TGTGCCAGCAGCCAACGGAGTAGCACAGATACGCAGTATTTT.

The CDR3 sequence is CASSSSPPGTQYF. The CDR3, as DNA: TGTGCCAGCAGTTCGAGCCCCCCGGGGACCCAGTACTTC. The chain has TRBV12-3 or TRBV12-4 and TRBJ2-5, with D unresolved. V lost 4 bases, J lost 7 bases, and 13 bases lay in between. The CDR3 loop spans 13 amino acids.

This clonotype came up a few times. V and J are TRBV5-1 and TRBJ2-1; 8 bases align to TRBD2. The J segment lost 3 bases and the V segment lost 6 bases, leaving 5 bases of the junction unmatched. The CDR3 has 14 amino acids. Germline V lookup: CDR1 SGHRS, CDR2 YFSETQ. The CDR3 reads CASTTSGHYNEQFF. The CDR3 DNA reads as TGCGCCAGCACTACTAGCGGACACTACAATGAGCAGTTCTTC.

This clonotype was seen a handful of times. This chain links TRBV7-9 with TRBJ2-5; maybe TRBD2 (6 bases). Looked up from germline, CDR1 is SEHNR and CDR2 is FQNEAQ (reference sequence). Trimming left V 5 bases short and J 5 bases short, with 15 bases between. The CDR3 is made up of 14 amino acids. The CDR3 here is CASSPPGLLETQYF. CDR3 in DNA: TGTGCCAGCAGCCCACCGGGACTCCTCGAGACCCAGTACTTC.

This clonotype was seen more than once but under ten times. The V and J genes are TRBV29-1 and TRBJ1-2; no firm D call. V lost 0 bases to trimming and J lost 4 bases, with 9 bases between them. This CDR3 contains 13 residues. Per germline, CDR1 SQVTM and CDR2 ANQGSEA. The chain's CDR3 is CSVEDPWGYGYTF. CDR3 bases: TGCAGCGTTGAAGATCCGTGGGGCTATGGCTACACCTTC.

The table lists this clonotype with a few counts. The V gene is TRBV5-1, the J gene TRBJ1-1; D unresolved. Trimming took 0 bases from V and 8 from J, leaving 11 bases between them. In germline, CDR1 is SGHRS, CDR2 YFSETQ. This CDR3 spans 13 amino acids. The CDR3 is CASSLAGTSEAFF. DNA for the CDR3: TGCGCCAGCAGCTTGGCGGGAACGAGCGAAGCTTTCTTT.

V is TRBV12-3 or TRBV12-4 and J is TRBJ1-1; D gene uncertain. Trimming removed 8 bases from V and 4 bases from J, with 11 bases in between. The length of the CDR3 is 12 residues. In DNA, the CDR3 is TGTGCCAGCGGAGCCCCGGGCACTGAAGCTTTCTTT. Amino acid sequence: CASGAPGTEAFF.

This clonotype occurred many times. The chain combines TRBV29-1 with TRBJ2-3; D is ambiguous. The CDR3 runs 16 residues. V lost 3 bases and J 2 bases, leaving 18 bases between the germline ends. Germline CDR1 is SQVTM and CDR2 is ANQGSEA. CDR3 region: CSVDGLAEPNTDTQYF. The CDR3 coding sequence is TGCAGCGTTGACGGGTTGGCGGAACCAAACACAGATACGCAGTATTTT.

This clonotype was detected ten times or more. The genes are TRBV19 and TRBJ2-1; 7 nucleotides line up with TRBD2. Germline CDR1 is LNHDA and CDR2 is SQIVND (reference sequence). The CDR3 runs 17 residues. With V trimmed by 0 bases and J by 3 bases, 8 bases remained unmatched. DNA for the CDR3: TGTGCCAGTAGTATAGATCTTGCCAGCGGGAACTACAATGAGCAGTTCTTC. This codes for CASSIDLASGNYNEQFF.

The chain joins TRBV15 to TRBJ1-6; D gene ambiguous. The CDR3 is 14 residues long. The germline V and J ends were trimmed by 5 bases and 5 bases, with 10 bases remaining between them. CDR1 and CDR2 from the germline V gene are LNHNV and YYDKDF (reference sequence). CDR3 DNA: TGTGCCACCAGCGCTGGGCTCAATAATTCACCCCTCCACTTT. This codes for CATSAGLNNSPLHF.

In this sample, this clonotype turned up many times. V gene TRBV21-1 combines with J gene TRBJ1-5; the DNA was not compared with TRBD1, the D call given in the table. TRBV21-1 is a pseudogene locus. CDR3 length: 18 amino acids. DNA of the CDR3: TGTGCCACCGCGGCGTGGGACAGGGGGGACCATAGCAATCAGCCCCAGCATTTT. Amino acids: CATAAWDRGDHSNQPQHF.

This clonotype occurred many times. J is TRBJ2-1 and V is TRBV7-9; 14 positions match TRBD2. V lost 2 bases and J lost 10; bases outside the gene matches: 7. The CDR3 runs to 16 residues. From germline, CDR1 is SEHNR and CDR2 FQNEAQ (reference sequence). CDR3 bases: TGTGCCAGCAGCTTATCGACTAGCGGGAGGGTTGGGGAGCAGTTCTTC. Its protein is CASSLSTSGRVGEQFF.

This chain joins TRBV4-3 and TRBJ2-2; D uncertain. From germline, CDR1 is LGHNA and CDR2 YSLEER. The CDR3 runs to 16 residues. Trimming pared 1 base from V and 3 bases from J, leaving 12 bases between. DNA for the CDR3: TGCGCCAGCAGCCAAGGTTCTGGCCGCTACACCGGGGAGCTGTTTTTT. It encodes CASSQGSGRYTGELFF.